This entry lists 31 T cell receptor beta chains sequenced from one sample in a study of blood T cell repertoires in COVID-19. Only in-frame clones appear in the TCRdb table, and some are missing; sequencing was by immunoSEQ multiplex PCR. The repertoire includes over 150,000 clones, roughly 87% of them detected once, and 7% sits in the top ten. Material: PBMCs or T cells enriched from blood (not recorded which). These receptors all stem from a woman in her 50s who had recovered from COVID-19.

The genes are TRBV7-2 and TRBJ2-7; TRBD2 aligns across 14 bases. The CDR3 is 15 residues long. V shed 5 bases, J shed 3 bases, and the junction held 3 bases outside the gene matches. Germline lookup yields CDR1 SGHTA and CDR2 FQGNSA. DNA for the CDR3: TGTGCCAGCAGCCCAGGACTAGCGGGGGGCTACGAGCAGTACTTC. This sequence encodes CASSPGLAGGYEQYF.

Only one count was recorded for this clone. The rearrangement joins TRBV6-2 or TRBV6-3 to TRBJ2-2, with D uncertain. This CDR3 region has 13 residues. Germline V lookup: CDR1 MNHEY, CDR2 SVGEGT. Trimming removed 4 bases at V and 4 bases at J, with 7 bases between. The CDR3 protein is CASSLAITGELFF. CDR3 nucleotides: TGTGCCAGCAGTTTGGCCATCACCGGGGAGCTGTTTTTT.

J is TRBJ2-1 and V is TRBV2; TRBD1 matches at 9 bases. The germline gives CDR1 SNHLY, CDR2 FYNNEI. This CDR3 has 12 residues. Losses at the gene ends were 8 bases for V and 7 bases for J; bases not matched to a gene: 3. In DNA form, the CDR3 reads TGTGCCAGCCTACAGGGGGCTAATGAGCAGTTCTTC. Translated: CASLQGANEQFF.

The chain is built from TRBV19 and TRBJ2-3, with a possible D match to TRBD2 (5 bases). Trimming left V 6 bases short and J 1 base short, with 8 bases between. The CDR3 covers 13 residues. Per the germline V gene, CDR1 is LNHDA and CDR2 is SQIVND (reference sequence). The CDR3 region has the DNA TGTGCCAGTAGAGCAGCGGGCACAGATACGCAGTATTTT. As protein: CASRAAGTDTQYF.

This clone has just a few counts. The chain combines TRBV5-4 with TRBJ2-7, with 9 bases aligning to TRBD1. The ends lost 3 bases at V and 0 bases at J; junction bases unmatched: 10. Germline loops: CDR1 SGHNT, CDR2 YYREEE (reference sequence). The length of the CDR3 is 17 residues. The CDR3 DNA reads as TGTGCCAGCAGCTATTACTGGGACAGGGCGGACTCCTACGAGCAGTACTTC. Translating it yields CASSYYWDRADSYEQYF.

The sample holds a few counts of this clone. The chain recombines TRBV30 with TRBJ1-1; D might be TRBD1 (5 bases). The CDR3 totals 14 residues. Germline CDR1 is GTSNPN and CDR2 is SVGIG (reference sequence). Trimming took 2 bases from V and 1 from J, leaving 11 bases between them. This CDR3 reads CAWSIYRRNTEAFF. CDR3 sequence (DNA): TGTGCCTGGAGTATATACAGGAGGAACACTGAAGCTTTCTTT.

The chain uses TRBV12-3 or TRBV12-4 and TRBJ1-6, with no clear D. Trimming left V 5 bases short and J 8 bases short, with 7 bases between. CDR3 length equals 12 residues. CDR3 nucleotides: TGTGCCAGCAGTCTCCTTCATTCACCCCTCCACTTT. Translating it yields CASSLLHSPLHF.

The CDR3: CASSPPGQANYGYTF. CDR3 sequence (DNA): TGTGCCAGCTCACCACCGGGACAGGCCAACTATGGCTACACCTTC. The gene calls are TRBV18 and TRBJ1-2, with 8 bases identical to TRBD1. The CDR3 is made up of 15 amino acids. The germline gives CDR1 KGHSH, CDR2 LQKENI. The junction had 2 bases not matched to a gene; V was cut back by 0 bases and J by 2 bases.

On this clone itself: This CDR3 fails to terminate in the conserved phenylalanine or tryptophan, so it likely reflects a read error. The limits of the CDR3 on the DNA are not certain, so only TCRdb's listed CDR3 is given. The genes are TRBV6-4 and TRBJ2-7; the table's TRBD2 call for D was not verified on the DNA. Germline CDR1 and CDR2: MRHNA and SNTAGT. Including both end residues, the CDR3 is 16 amino acids long. This CDR3 reads CASSPRSGQGGLYTSK.

The chain combines TRBV15 with TRBJ2-7, with D uncertain. Deletions cut 3 bases from V and 3 bases from J, with 9 bases between. Germline CDR1 reads LNHNV; CDR2 reads YYDKDF (reference sequence). The CDR3 runs to 13 residues. The CDR3 DNA sequence: TGTGCCACCAGCAGGTCGGGTAACTACGAGCAGTACTTC. It yields the protein CATSRSGNYEQYF.

CDR3 residues: CASSQPSDGGGNYGYTF. In DNA form, the CDR3 reads TGCGCCAGCAGTCAACCGTCGGACGGGGGGGGTAACTATGGCTACACCTTC. This chain joins TRBV23-1 and TRBJ1-2; perhaps TRBD1 as D (5 bases). TRBV23-1 is given ORF status, its function remaining uncertain. CDR3 length: 17 amino acids. V was trimmed by 2 bases and J by 1 base, leaving 17 bases between them.

This chain links TRBV7-2 with TRBJ1-3, with 8 positions matching TRBD1. Germline CDR1 SGHTA, CDR2 FQGNSA. J was trimmed by 4 bases and V by 3 bases; bases with no gene match: 8. This CDR3 has 16 residues. CDR3 nucleotides: TGTGCCAGCAGCTTTTCGAGGACAGGGTCGGGAAACACCATATATTTT. It yields the protein CASSFSRTGSGNTIYF.

As DNA, the CDR3 is TGCACCAGCAGCCAAGATCTGCGGGAGGATGGAAATGAGCAGTTCTTC. The encoded protein is CTSSQDLREDGNEQFF. The genes are TRBV1 and TRBJ2-1; the table's D call, TRBD2, has no DNA check behind it. TRBV1 constitutes a pseudogene. This CDR3 comprises 16 residues.

The chain is built from TRBV2 and TRBJ2-7, with 10 bases that match TRBD2. Germline V gene data show CDR1 as SNHLY and CDR2 as FYNNEI. The CDR3 is 14 amino acids. V shed 3 bases, J shed 9 bases, and the junction held 8 bases outside the gene matches. The CDR3 DNA is TGTGCCAGCAGTGATCGGCTAGCGGGAGTCGGGCAGTACTTC. As protein: CASSDRLAGVGQYF.

The J gene is TRBJ2-7, the V gene TRBV9, with 9 nucleotides matching TRBD2. The CDR3 spans 15 residues. Trimming removed 4 bases from V and 5 bases from J; junction bases left unmatched: 10. Germline CDR1 and CDR2: SGDLS and YYNGEE. This chain's CDR3 is CASSPWGGLADEQYF. CDR3 coding DNA: TGTGCCAGCAGCCCATGGGGGGGACTAGCTGACGAGCAGTACTTC.

J is TRBJ1-1 and V is TRBV18; possibly TRBD1 for D (5 bases). Per germline, CDR1 KGHSH and CDR2 LQKENI. Trimming took off 6 bases at V and 2 bases at J, with 22 bases between the two ends. The CDR3 runs to 17 residues. The CDR3 DNA reads TGTGCCAGCTCGCCATACCGATGGGGGGGGAGCAACACTGAAGCTTTCTTT. This gives the protein CASSPYRWGGSNTEAFF.

This chain joins TRBV19 and TRBJ2-1; the match to TRBD1 covers 9 bases. Germline V CDR1 and CDR2: LNHDA, SQIVND (reference sequence). The CDR3 has 15 residues. J was trimmed by 12 bases and V by 5 bases; bases with no gene match: 14. CDR3 in amino acids: CASSPDRGEGAGQFF. CDR3 in DNA: TGTGCCAGTAGTCCGGACAGGGGAGAGGGAGCTGGGCAGTTCTTC.

This chain uses TRBV25-1 with TRBJ2-6, with D tentatively TRBD1 (6 bases). Trimming took 4 bases from V and 0 from J, leaving 10 bases between them. The CDR3 has 16 amino acids. Germline V gene lookup returns CDR1 MGHDK and CDR2 SYGVNS. DNA for the CDR3: TGTGCCAGCAGTGCGACAGGCTACTCTGGGGCCAACGTCCTGACTTTC. It codes for CASSATGYSGANVLTF.

This clone was counted only a few times. The chain carries TRBV10-2 and TRBJ1-3; 9 nucleotides line up with TRBD1. CDR3 size: 14 residues. V shed 10 bases and J 7 bases; nucleotides not matched to a gene: 11. Germline CDR1 and CDR2: WSHSY and SAAADI. The CDR3 region has the DNA TGCGCCATGCAAGACAGGGGGAGAAGTAACACCATATATTTT. Protein sequence: CAMQDRGRSNTIYF.

The chain recombines TRBV19 with TRBJ2-4; 8 bases are a match to TRBD1. The CDR3 is 14 residues long. Germline V gene lookup returns CDR1 LNHDA and CDR2 SQIVND (reference sequence). V gave up 5 bases and J gave up 7 bases; unmatched junction bases: 7. CDR3 residues: CASSPGRGLNIQYF. CDR3 bases: TGTGCCAGTAGTCCAGGCAGGGGGCTGAACATTCAGTACTTC.

The rearrangement uses TRBV7-2 and TRBJ1-5; TRBD1 matches at 8 bases. J lost 5 bases, V lost 3 bases, and 3 bases had no gene match. Germline values: CDR1 SGHTA, CDR2 FQGNSA. This CDR3 is built from 14 residues. In nucleotides, the CDR3 is TGTGCCAGCAGCTTCGGACAGGGAGATCAGCCCCAGCATTTT. This sequence encodes CASSFGQGDQPQHF.

The rearrangement uses TRBV19 and TRBJ1-5; a possible D gene is TRBD1 (6 bases). Germline CDR1 and CDR2: LNHDA and SQIVND (reference sequence). CDR3 length: 14 residues. The V end lost 2 bases, the J end lost 7 bases, and 12 bases lay between the germline ends. The CDR3 DNA follows: TGTGCCAGTAGTATAATCGGGGGGACACAGCCCCAGCATTTT. Translating it yields CASSIIGGTQPQHF.

Here the CDR3 reads CASSYLATSYNEQFF. In nucleotides, the CDR3 is TGTGCCAGCAGTTATCTAGCGACCTCCTACAATGAGCAGTTCTTC. The chain has TRBV7-3 and TRBJ2-1; perhaps TRBD2 as D (6 bases). This CDR3 is built from 15 residues. With 6 bases removed from V and 0 bases from J, the gap between germline ends came to 12 bases. Germline CDR1 is SGHTA and CDR2 is FQGTGA.

The rearrangement uses TRBV2 and TRBJ2-7; 7 bases align to TRBD2. Germline-derived CDR1 and CDR2 are SNHLY and FYNNEI. The CDR3 extends over 15 amino acids. Trimming took 5 bases from V and 2 from J; bases not matched to a gene: 9. The CDR3 here is CASSPQRDGAYEQYF. In DNA form, the CDR3 reads TGTGCCAGCAGTCCCCAGCGGGACGGGGCCTACGAGCAGTACTTC.

This chain connects TRBV5-5 to TRBJ1-5; 10 nucleotides line up with TRBD1. CDR1 SGHKS and CDR2 YYEKEE come from the germline V gene (reference sequence). This CDR3 has 17 residues. V was pared by 0 bases and J by 6 bases, with 9 bases of the junction left unmatched. The CDR3 nucleotides read TGTGCCAGCAGCTTGGCCGGGACAGGGGATTTGGGTCAGCCCCAGCATTTT. As protein: CASSLAGTGDLGQPQHF. The full variable domain, in which reference TRBV5-5 and TRBJ1-5 provide the parts outside the CDR3, is DAGVTQSPTHLIKTRGQQVTLRCSPISGHKSVSWYQQVLGQGPQFIFQYYEKEERGRGNFPDRFSARQFPNYSSELNVNALLLGDSALYLCASSLAGTGDLGQPQHFGDGTRLSIL.

The chain joins TRBV28 to TRBJ1-2; no clear D gene. The CDR3 length is 11 residues. CDR1 and CDR2 (germline): MDHEN, SYDVKM. V lost 3 bases and J lost 8, with 7 bases in between. CDR3 protein: CASSFGLGYTF. The CDR3 DNA is TGTGCCAGCAGTTTCGGACTGGGCTACACCTTC.

The chain combines TRBV6-5 with TRBJ2-3; 8 bases align to TRBD2. CDR1 and CDR2 (germline): MNHEY, SVGAGI. J gave up 2 bases and V 3 bases, and 7 bases lay outside the gene matches. This CDR3 has 16 residues. CDR3 DNA: TGTGCCAGCAGTTATAAAGGTAGCGGGAACACAGATACGCAGTATTTT. It codes for CASSYKGSGNTDTQYF.

The J gene is TRBJ2-2, the V gene TRBV7-2, with a weak D call TRBD2 (5 bases). Germline V gene lookup returns CDR1 SGHTA and CDR2 FQGNSA. The CDR3 runs to 16 residues. Trimming stripped 5 bases from V and 0 bases from J, with 13 bases between. The CDR3 DNA is TGTGCCAGCAGCCCGCGACTAACTTCGAACACCGGGGAGCTGTTTTTT. Translated, it gives CASSPRLTSNTGELFF.

The chain employs TRBV6-5 and TRBJ2-2; D possibly corresponds to TRBD2 (5 bases). Trimming took off 5 bases at V and 7 bases at J, with 14 bases between the two ends. Germline CDR1 is MNHEY and CDR2 is SVGAGI. There are 14 residues in the CDR3. This CDR3 reads CASSITSRGGELFF. In nucleotides, the CDR3 is TGTGCCAGCAGTATCACCTCTCGGGGCGGGGAGCTGTTTTTT.

The rearrangement links TRBV6-2 or TRBV6-3 to TRBJ1-5; D might be TRBD1 (5 bases). This CDR3 region has 15 residues. Per germline, CDR1 MNHEY and CDR2 SVGEGT. V shed 0 bases and J shed 2 bases, with 8 bases lying between them. CDR3 sequence reads: CASSYSWGGNQPQHF. The DNA for the CDR3 is TGTGCCAGCAGTTACTCGTGGGGGGGCAATCAGCCCCAGCATTTT.

The J gene is TRBJ2-2, the V gene TRBV7-8, with D maybe TRBD2 (6 bases). The germline V gene encodes CDR1 SGHVS and CDR2 FQNEAQ. The CDR3 is 15 amino acids. Between the trimmed V and J ends, which lost 4 bases and 5 bases, there was a span of 14 bases. CDR3 loop: CASSSGTRGTGELFF. DNA of the CDR3: TGTGCCAGCAGCTCGGGGACTCGAGGAACCGGGGAGCTGTTTTTT. Drawing the rest from reference TRBV7-8 and TRBJ2-2, the complete variable domain is GAGVSQSPRYKVAKRGQDVALRCDPISGHVSLFWYQQALGQGPEFLTYFQNEAQLDKSGLPSDRFFAERPEGSVSTLKIQRTQQEDSAVYLCASSSGTRGTGELFFGEGSRLTVL.